This T cell receptor (beta chain) is from a study of blood T cells in healthy people across ages. Study-level points and caveats: As age increased, TCR beta diversity per million T cells fell in a roughly linear fashion.

A note on this clonotype: Its antigen is not known.

Primed by a sample-barcoded 5' primer and a J-beta primer mix, a second PCR proceeded for about 7 to 12 cycles. A template-switch adaptor with 12 random nucleotides tagged each cDNA molecule. TCRdb reprocessed the 5' RACE reads via MiXCR and lists one record per CDR3 protein. The repertoire holds about 970,000 distinct CDR3 sequences, with approximately 50% as singletons. The clonotype originates from a woman aged 60-75 years in good health. Material for sequencing was blood.

CDR3 DNA: TGTGCCTGGAGTGTCGGCAGCTCCTATAATTCACCCCTCCACTTT. Translation: CAWSVGSSYNSPLHF. The chain has TRBV30 and TRBJ1-6; D call uncertain. The CDR3 runs to 15 residues. Germline V gives CDR1 GTSNPN, CDR2 SVGIG (reference sequence). V gave up 0 bases and J gave up 0 bases, with 6 bases separating them.